The 5 T cell receptor beta chains presented below share a single source sample, sequenced in a study of blood T cell repertoires in COVID-19. TCRdb's table, derived via immunoSEQ multiplex PCR, lists solely in-frame clones and lacks some. The table records about 70,000 clones, 75% to 90% of them present only once. Material: peripheral blood. These receptors originate from a man between 50 and 59 years old with acute or convalescent COVID-19.

In its sample, this clone was seen once. The chain uses TRBV18 and TRBJ1-2; no clear D. Trimming removed 2 bases at V and 8 bases at J, with 9 bases between. The CDR3 has 12 amino acids. CDR1 is KGHSH and CDR2 is LQKENI in the germline V gene. This CDR3 is CASSPGLRGYTF. CDR3 in DNA: TGTGCCAGCTCACCAGGGTTGCGGGGCTACACCTTC.

The gene calls are TRBV27 and TRBJ1-6; D ambiguous. The V and J ends lost 7 bases and 4 bases respectively, with 11 bases between them. The CDR3 covers 14 residues. Germline V gives CDR1 MNHEY, CDR2 SMNVEV (reference sequence). This CDR3 reads CASKLQQYNSPLHF. The CDR3 nucleotides are TGTGCCAGCAAGTTACAGCAGTATAATTCACCCCTCCACTTT.

The J gene is TRBJ2-7, the V gene TRBV7-2, with 9 bases lining up with TRBD1. There are 16 residues in the CDR3. The V and J ends lost 5 bases and 4 bases, in that order; junction bases with no gene match: 12. Germline assignment: CDR1 SGHTA and CDR2 FQGNSA. The CDR3 reads CASSPRAGTGFYEQYF. The DNA of the CDR3 is TGTGCCAGCAGCCCCAGGGCCGGGACAGGGTTTTACGAGCAGTACTTC.

This clone was counted between two and nine times. This chain connects TRBV10-3 to TRBJ2-3; 16 bases are a match to TRBD2. V shed 6 bases, J shed 3 bases, and the junction held 3 bases outside the gene matches. This CDR3 region has 16 residues. The germline V gene encodes CDR1 ENHRY and CDR2 SYGVKD. CDR3: CAISGTSGRGTDTQYF. CDR3 DNA sequence: TGTGCCATCAGCGGGACTAGCGGGAGGGGGACAGATACGCAGTATTTT.

The table lists this clone with a count of one. The chain carries TRBV6-5 and TRBJ1-5; D unclear. The CDR3 covers 15 residues. CDR1 MNHEY and CDR2 SVGAGI come from the germline V gene. The germline V and J ends were trimmed by 8 bases and 0 bases, with 14 bases remaining between them. The CDR3 is CASYKEYYSNQPQHF. The DNA of the CDR3 is TGTGCCAGCTACAAGGAGTATTATAGCAATCAGCCCCAGCATTTT.